One and the same sample provided the 21 T cell receptor beta chains below, sequenced in a study of T cell repertoires in cytomegalovirus infection. Their specific antigens are unknown. TCRdb re-derived calls from the reads in MiXCR, one entry per CDR3 protein. The sample has 700,000 to 850,000 distinct CDR3 sequences, approximately 29% seen once. This material consisted of cultured CD8+ T cells from PBMCs, taken from culture after CMV antigen stimulation. The source is a human donor in good health (CMV status not recorded). Some clones in this sample may be carry-over from other donors' samples.

Only a few counts were recorded for this clonotype. The chain carries TRBV7-9 and TRBJ1-5; TRBD1 might be the D (6 bases). The CDR3 is made up of 14 amino acids. The ends were cut back, 4 bases at V and 4 bases at J, with 11 bases in the middle. Germline CDR1 is SEHNR and CDR2 is FQNEAQ (reference sequence). The CDR3 sequence: CASSSWTENQPQHF. CDR3 DNA sequence: TGTGCCAGCAGCTCGTGGACAGAAAATCAGCCCCAGCATTTT. Complete variable domain (other parts from reference TRBV7-9 and TRBJ1-5): DTGVSQNPRHKITKRGQNVTFRCDPISEHNRLYWYRQTLGQGPEFLTYFQNEAQLEKSRLLSDRFSAERPKGSFSTLEIQRTEQGDSAMYLCASSSWTENQPQHFGDGTRLSIL.

This chain uses TRBV7-8 with TRBJ2-7, with TRBD1 matching over 8 bases. The CDR3 totals 16 residues. V was clipped by 5 bases and J by 0 bases; unmatched bases: 9. Germline V CDR1 and CDR2: SGHVS, FQNEAQ. CDR3 in DNA: TGTGCCAGCAGCCTATGGGACAGGCTAGACTCCTACGAGCAGTACGTC. This codes for CASSLWDRLDSYEQYV.

This clonotype was seen many times. The rearrangement joins TRBV29-1 to TRBJ1-2; 7 bases are a match to TRBD1. Germline V gene data show CDR1 as SQVTM and CDR2 as ANQGSEA. The V segment lost 7 bases and the J segment 3 bases; nucleotides outside the gene matches: 17. There are 16 residues in the CDR3. The CDR3 region has the DNA TGCAGCGGATTTGATCCCTCCGCTACAGGGGACTATGGCTACACCTTC. It codes for CSGFDPSATGDYGYTF.

As to this clonotype: This may be a read error: a much more frequent sequence differs by one nucleotide. This rearrangement joins TRBV7-2 to TRBJ1-1, with a weak D call TRBD1 (6 bases). The CDR3 has 18 amino acids. Germline CDR1 is SGHTA and CDR2 is FQGNSA. The CDR3 DNA sequence: TGTGCCAGCAGCTTTCCGGGACACCGATTAGATTTGAACAGTGAAGCTTTCTTT. Translation: CASSFPGHRLDLNSEAFF.

This clonotype was observed at least ten times. This chain links TRBV9 with TRBJ1-3, with D possibly matching TRBD1 (6 bases). The CDR3 loop spans 15 amino acids. CDR1 and CDR2 (germline): SGDLS, YYNGEE. V gave up 0 bases and J gave up 4 bases, with 11 bases separating them. CDR3 sequence reads: CASSVDTGLGNTIYF. CDR3 in DNA: TGTGCCAGCAGCGTAGACACAGGGTTGGGAAACACCATATATTTT.

The chain combines TRBV20-1 with TRBJ1-2, with a possible D match to TRBD1 (6 bases). Germline V lookup: CDR1 DFQATT, CDR2 SNEGSKA (reference sequence). Trimming took 6 bases from V and 7 from J, leaving 12 bases between them. The CDR3 is made up of 11 amino acids. CDR3: CSAQQGGGYTF. The CDR3 DNA sequence: TGCAGTGCCCAACAGGGCGGTGGCTACACCTTC.

Many counts were recorded for this clonotype. This chain connects TRBV7-9 to TRBJ2-7, with 7 bases that match TRBD2. V trimming: 7 bases; J trimming: 2 bases; junction bases outside the gene matches: 11. The germline gives CDR1 SEHNR, CDR2 FQNEAQ (reference sequence). This CDR3 has 15 amino acids. The CDR3 is CASNTAASGTYEQYF. The CDR3 DNA is TGTGCCAGCAATACGGCGGCTAGCGGAACCTACGAGCAGTACTTC.

This clonotype was seen a few times. The gene calls are TRBV6-5 and TRBJ1-1, with 7 bases fitting TRBD1. The CDR3 totals 14 residues. With 10 bases clipped from V and 1 base from J, the junction kept 9 bases outside the gene matches. The germline gives CDR1 MNHEY, CDR2 SVGAGI. In nucleotides, the CDR3 is TGTGCCACATCCCAGACAGGGTGGAACACTGAAGCTTTCTTT. Protein product: CATSQTGWNTEAFF.

V and J are TRBV5-6 and TRBJ2-1; D is possibly TRBD1 (5 bases). From germline, CDR1 is SGHDT and CDR2 YYEEEE. V was cut by 0 bases and J by 11 bases, with 12 bases left in between. The length of the CDR3 is 13 residues. The DNA for the CDR3 is TGTGCCAGCAGCTTGGGAAGGACACCGAAGCAGTTCTTC. Amino acid sequence: CASSLGRTPKQFF.

This clonotype was seen ten or more times. J is TRBJ1-1 and V is TRBV12-3 or TRBV12-4; 9 nucleotides line up with TRBD1. The junction had 4 bases not matched to a gene; V was cut back by 6 bases and J by 5 bases. The CDR3 covers 13 residues. Written as DNA, the CDR3 is TGTGCCAGCAGAAACAGGGGGCAGACTGAAGCTTTCTTT. Residues: CASRNRGQTEAFF.

V and J are TRBV6-5 and TRBJ2-3, with D tentatively TRBD1 (6 bases). Germline V gives CDR1 MNHEY, CDR2 SVGAGI. The V end lost 2 bases, the J end lost 0 bases, and 12 bases lay between the germline ends. The CDR3 loop spans 16 amino acids. DNA for the CDR3: TGTGCCAGCAGTTACGGAACAGGGCAAAGCACAGATACGCAGTATTTT. Amino acid sequence: CASSYGTGQSTDTQYF.

This clonotype was seen only a few times. The V gene is TRBV27, the J gene TRBJ2-7, with D maybe TRBD2 (5 bases). From germline, CDR1 is MNHEY and CDR2 SMNVEV (reference sequence). Trimming cost V 6 bases and J 4 bases, with 13 bases left between them. The CDR3 runs to 13 residues. CDR3 DNA sequence: TGTGCCAGCAGCCCCGGGATGGGATACGAGCAGTACGTC. Translated, it gives CASSPGMGYEQYV.

The CDR3 spells CASSLRGSRGGPQETQYF. The CDR3 DNA reads as TGTGCCAGCAGCCTAAGAGGGTCACGGGGGGGCCCCCAAGAGACCCAGTACTTC. The chain is built from TRBV4-2 and TRBJ2-5, with TRBD2 matching 8 bases. The CDR3 runs 18 residues. After removal of 4 bases from V and 1 base from J, the junction contained 14 bases not matched to a gene. Per germline, CDR1 LGHNA and CDR2 YNFKEQ.

V usage is TRBV2 and J usage is TRBJ1-1; D is perhaps TRBD1 (6 bases). The germline CDR1 and CDR2 sequences are SNHLY and FYNNEI. The CDR3 consists of 13 residues. The V gene lost 8 bases and the J gene lost 0 bases, with 10 bases spanning the gap. Here the CDR3 DNA reads TGTGCCAGCCTGGGGGACATGAACACTGAAGCTTTCTTT. Encoded protein: CASLGDMNTEAFF.

This clonotype was counted only a few times. V gene TRBV20-1 combines with J gene TRBJ1-2; D perhaps matches TRBD1 (6 bases). Germline CDR1 DFQATT, CDR2 SNEGSKA (reference sequence). V dropped 7 bases and J dropped 2 bases, with 14 bases sitting between them. The CDR3 totals 13 residues. The CDR3 bases are TGCAGTGTTCGAGGAGGACAGAACTATGGCTACACCTTC. Protein: CSVRGGQNYGYTF.

This rearrangement joins TRBV7-6 to TRBJ2-7, with D perhaps TRBD2 (5 bases). Germline values: CDR1 SGHVS, CDR2 FNYEAQ. Between the trimmed V and J ends, which lost 10 bases and 5 bases, there was a span of 18 bases. The CDR3 is 13 amino acids. CDR3 sequence reads: CANRPTMIDEQYF. CDR3 coding DNA: TGTGCCAACAGACCGACTATGATTGACGAGCAGTACTTC.

DNA for the CDR3: TGTGCCAGCATGATAGGAGGGGAGCGCTACACCTTC. Translating gives CASMIGGERYTF. V usage is TRBV2 and J usage is TRBJ1-2, with D possibly being TRBD1 (5 bases). The CDR3 loop spans 12 amino acids. Trimming left V 7 bases short and J 9 bases short, with 15 bases between. Germline values: CDR1 SNHLY, CDR2 FYNNEI.

CDR3 sequence (DNA): TGTGCCAGCAGTTGGATAGAGGGGCCCTACGAGCAGTACGTC. Translating gives CASSWIEGPYEQYV. This chain uses TRBV6-2 or TRBV6-3 with TRBJ2-7, with D tentatively TRBD1 or TRBD2 (5 bases each). The CDR3 extends over 14 amino acids. The V gene lost 4 bases and the J gene lost 2 bases, with 12 bases spanning the gap. Germline V gene sequence: CDR1 MNHEY, CDR2 SVGEGT.

Ten or more counts support this clonotype. V is TRBV4-3 and J is TRBJ2-1, with 9 bases matching TRBD2. Germline values: CDR1 LGHNA, CDR2 YSLEER. Trimming at V came to 2 bases and at J to 6 bases, leaving 8 bases not matched to a gene. This CDR3 spans 16 amino acids. CDR3 loop: CASSQQPLAGSNEQFF. The CDR3 bases are TGCGCCAGCAGCCAACAGCCACTAGCGGGCTCCAATGAGCAGTTCTTC.

The V and J genes are TRBV14 and TRBJ2-1, with TRBD2 matching 7 bases. The CDR3 loop spans 13 amino acids. Germline V gives CDR1 SGHDN, CDR2 FVKESK. Trimming removed 0 bases from V and 7 bases from J; junction bases left unmatched: 0. For the CDR3, the DNA is TGTGCCAGCAGCCAAGAGGGGGGGAATGAGCAGTTCTTC. Translated: CASSQEGGNEQFF.

This clonotype was seen a handful of times. The rearrangement uses TRBV27 and TRBJ1-1; D uncertain. Germline loops: CDR1 MNHEY, CDR2 SMNVEV (reference sequence). Trimming removed 5 bases from V and 4 bases from J, with 20 bases in between. The CDR3 has 16 residues. The chain's CDR3 is CASSDLNPGVGTEAFF. Here the CDR3 DNA reads TGTGCCAGCAGTGATTTAAACCCCGGAGTTGGCACTGAAGCTTTCTTT.